The 20 T cell receptor beta chains given below trace back to one sample, sequenced in a study of T cell changes during pregnancy in multiple sclerosis. TCRdb's table, derived via immunoSEQ multiplex PCR, lists solely in-frame clones and lacks some. The sample contains around 71,000 clones, around 90% of which appear only once. The sample consisted of peripheral blood, taken in the third trimester of pregnancy. All receptors come from a female donor with multiple sclerosis, enrolled in a pregnancy study.

The chain carries TRBV9 and TRBJ2-3; tentatively, D is TRBD2 (5 bases). The germline CDR1 and CDR2 sequences are SGDLS and YYNGEE. The CDR3 totals 17 residues. V was cut by 4 bases and J by 1 base, with 19 bases left in between. The CDR3 sequence is CASSFSGIQAGTDTQYF. The CDR3 DNA reads TGTGCCAGCAGCTTTTCGGGGATCCAAGCTGGCACAGATACGCAGTATTTT.

The chain links TRBV2 to TRBJ2-5, with 8 positions matching TRBD2. The germline V gene encodes CDR1 SNHLY and CDR2 FYNNEI. This CDR3 is 14 amino acids long. The ends lost 5 bases at V and 4 bases at J; junction bases unmatched: 6. For the CDR3, the DNA is TGTGCCAGCAGTCAACTAGCGGATGGAGAGACCCAGTACTTC. Translating gives CASSQLADGETQYF.

The chain employs TRBV6-6 and TRBJ1-1, with 9 bases identical to TRBD1. The germline V gene encodes CDR1 MNHNY and CDR2 SVGAGI (reference sequence). The CDR3 is made up of 14 amino acids. J was trimmed by 6 bases and V by 2 bases; bases with no gene match: 4. Here the CDR3 reads CASSYGQGSSEAFF. CDR3 nucleotides: TGTGCCAGCAGTTACGGACAGGGGAGTTCTGAAGCTTTCTTT.

This clone was picked up a small number of times. The genes are TRBV10-3 and TRBJ2-2, with 7 bases lining up with TRBD1. The CDR3 is made up of 16 amino acids. Germline V gene data show CDR1 as ENHRY and CDR2 as SYGVKD. The ends lost 0 bases at V and 5 bases at J; junction bases unmatched: 6. The CDR3, as DNA: TGTGCCATCAGTGAGTCGACAGGGCGAGGGACCGGGGAGCTGTTTTTT. Amino acids: CAISESTGRGTGELFF.

The V gene is TRBV5-6, the J gene TRBJ2-1, with 7 bases fitting TRBD1. Germline CDR1 reads SGHDT; CDR2 reads YYEEEE. The CDR3 spans 16 residues. Unmatched junction bases numbered 12, after V lost 2 bases and J lost 7 bases. The CDR3 loop reads CASSLLGTAQTNEQFF. In DNA, the CDR3 is TGTGCCAGCAGCTTATTGGGGACAGCCCAAACAAATGAGCAGTTCTTC.

The gene calls are TRBV11-2 and TRBJ2-1; 8 bases align to TRBD2. The trim removed 5 bases at V and 9 bases at J, leaving 6 bases unmatched. This CDR3 spans 13 amino acids. CDR1 is SGHAT and CDR2 is FQNNGV in the germline V gene. CDR3 coding DNA: TGTGCCAGCAGCCTTCTAGCGGGCGGTGAGCAGTTCTTC. Its translation is CASSLLAGGEQFF.

This clone was detected ten times or more. V usage is TRBV5-1 and J usage is TRBJ2-3, with D possibly matching TRBD1 (6 bases). Germline CDR1 reads SGHRS; CDR2 reads YFSETQ. V lost 0 bases and J 5 bases, leaving 19 bases between the germline ends. The CDR3 runs to 17 residues. CDR3 sequence reads: CASSLGGQLFNRDTQYF. The CDR3 nucleotides are TGCGCCAGCAGCTTGGGAGGACAGCTTTTCAACCGAGATACGCAGTATTTT.

The chain couples TRBV10-3 to TRBJ2-3, with 8 bases identical to TRBD1. This CDR3 has 15 amino acids. Germline V gives CDR1 ENHRY, CDR2 SYGVKD. Losses at the gene ends were 1 base for V and 1 base for J; bases not matched to a gene: 1. The CDR3 loop is CAISEWGQGTDTQYF. CDR3 DNA: TGTGCCATCAGTGAGTGGGGACAGGGCACAGATACGCAGTATTTT.

This clone appeared a single time. The V gene is TRBV10-2, the J gene TRBJ2-5, with 9 bases identical to TRBD2. Judging by the DNA end, TRBJ2-7 fits better; the J call may be wrong. CDR1 is WSHSY and CDR2 is SAAADI in the germline V gene. CDR3 length: 13 amino acids. CDR3 sequence: CATRTSVIHEQYF. CDR3 coding DNA: TGCGCCACCCGGACTAGCGTAATCCACGAGCAGTACTTC.

This clone was found once. The chain is built from TRBV11-2 and TRBJ2-2; 11 bases are shared with TRBD2. V lost 5 bases to trimming and J lost 7 bases; unmatched junction nucleotides: 12. From germline, CDR1 is SGHAT and CDR2 FQNNGV. The CDR3 runs to 17 residues. CDR3 bases: TGTGCCAGCAGCCCATATAGCGGGAGGGCCTTGGGCGGGGAGCTGTTTTTT. Translated: CASSPYSGRALGGELFF. Together with reference TRBV11-2 and TRBJ2-2, the CDR3 gives the full variable domain: EAGVAQSPRYKIIEKRQSVAFWCNPISGHATLYWYQQILGQGPKLLIQFQNNGVVDDSQLPKDRFSAERLKGVDSTLKIQPAKLEDSAVYLCASSPYSGRALGGELFFGEGSRLTVL.

This chain links TRBV20-1 with TRBJ2-1; possible D gene TRBD2, 6 bases. V lost 6 bases and J lost 10, with 13 bases in between. In germline, CDR1 is DFQATT, CDR2 SNEGSKA (reference sequence). The CDR3 extends over 11 amino acids. The CDR3 loop reads CSAPGLPEQFF. CDR3 DNA sequence: TGCAGTGCCCCGGGACTCCCGGAGCAGTTCTTC.

The V gene is TRBV30, the J gene TRBJ2-1; D gene ambiguous. Germline-derived CDR1 and CDR2 are GTSNPN and SVGIG (reference sequence). V lost 0 bases and J 2 bases, leaving 11 bases between the germline ends. The CDR3 contains 15 residues. CDR3 region: CAWSVWATTYNEQFF. CDR3 coding DNA: TGTGCCTGGAGTGTCTGGGCTACGACCTACAATGAGCAGTTCTTC.

The chain carries TRBV10-3 and TRBJ2-2, with D possibly being TRBD2 (5 bases). This CDR3 has 13 amino acids. Per germline, CDR1 ENHRY and CDR2 SYGVKD. The V end was cut by 7 bases, the J end by 7 bases, with 13 bases between. CDR3 coding DNA: TGTGCCATCAACTCCGGGAACGACGGGGAGCTGTTTTTT. Protein product: CAINSGNDGELFF.

The genes are TRBV4-2 and TRBJ2-7; a weak D match, TRBD2 (6 bases). Germline V lookup: CDR1 LGHNA, CDR2 YNFKEQ. This CDR3 spans 14 amino acids. Trimming left V 1 base short and J 0 bases short, with 7 bases between. CDR3 amino acids: CASSQGGVSYEQYF. The CDR3 DNA is TGTGCCAGCAGCCAAGGGGGGGTCTCCTACGAGCAGTACTTC.

The chain has TRBV19 and TRBJ2-5; 11 positions agree with TRBD2. Germline V gene sequence: CDR1 LNHDA, CDR2 SQIVND (reference sequence). The CDR3 has 16 residues. V gave up 1 base and J gave up 2 bases; unmatched junction bases: 3. The CDR3 nucleotides are TGTGCCAGTAGTATAGCGGGACTAGCGGATCAAGAGACCCAGTACTTC. Translation: CASSIAGLADQETQYF.

This clone was detected only a few times. This sequence joins TRBV2 and TRBJ2-7; D may be TRBD2 (5 bases). V was clipped by 11 bases and J by 7 bases, with 21 bases between them. The CDR3 has 13 amino acids. In germline, CDR1 is SNHLY, CDR2 FYNNEI. CDR3 DNA: TGTGCCGGCTTAGCGATCCTCTACGAAGAGCAGTACTTC. Amino acid sequence: CAGLAILYEEQYF.

This clone appeared once. The chain is built from TRBV10-3 and TRBJ1-2; the D is unclear. The CDR3 spans 13 residues. The germline V gene encodes CDR1 ENHRY and CDR2 SYGVKD. Trimming stripped 4 bases from V and 0 bases from J, with 6 bases between. The CDR3 DNA is TGTGCCATCAGTGTGGGCTCTAACTATGGCTACACCTTC. Protein product: CAISVGSNYGYTF.

V gene TRBV19 combines with J gene TRBJ2-3; 10 bases agree with TRBD2. CDR1 and CDR2 from the germline V gene are LNHDA and SQIVND (reference sequence). CDR3 length equals 17 residues. This chain's CDR3 is CASSGVAGGSYTDTQYF. The CDR3 DNA is TGTGCTTCCTCAGGGGTAGCGGGAGGATCTTACACAGATACGCAGTATTTT.

This chain connects TRBV5-1 to TRBJ2-2, with 7 bases aligning to TRBD1. V gave up 2 bases and J gave up 6 bases; unmatched junction bases: 10. This CDR3 comprises 16 residues. CDR1 and CDR2 (germline): SGHRS, YFSETQ. The DNA of the CDR3 is TGCGCCAGCAGCTTCCTCGACAGGGAAAGCGCCGGGGAGCTGTTTTTT. Translated: CASSFLDRESAGELFF.

The V call is TRBV14, the J call TRBJ2-2; weak D call: TRBD1 (5 bases). This CDR3 is 18 amino acids long. Looked up from germline, CDR1 is SGHDN and CDR2 is FVKESK. Trimming left V 2 bases short and J 0 bases short, with 16 bases between. The CDR3 nucleotides read TGTGCCAGCAGCCAACGACAGCACACCAATCCGAACACCGGGGAGCTGTTTTTT. This codes for CASSQRQHTNPNTGELFF.